This T cell receptor beta chain was sequenced during a study of T cell repertoires in cytomegalovirus infection. Whole-study context: Public signatures in TCR beta pointed to CMV infection and matching HLA type. Study-level results: The ex vivo response showed dominance by HLA-C-restricted CMV-specific TCR beta clonotypes. The cumulative frequency of public TCR beta families identified carriers of CMV plus the relevant HLA.

The J segment lost 0 bases and the V segment lost 4 bases, leaving 19 bases of the junction unmatched. The CDR3 contains 21 residues. Per germline, CDR1 SEHNR and CDR2 FQNEAQ (reference sequence). This clonotype was picked up a small number of times. Its specificity is not known. One entry per CDR3 protein, called by TCRdb with MiXCR from the reads. The profile shows 200,000 to 250,000 distinct CDR3 sequences, over 20% of them singletons. This TCR was sampled from a human donor in good health (CMV status not recorded). Some clones in this sample may be carry-over from other donors' samples. Sequences were obtained from CD8+ T cells from PBMCs. The chain joins TRBV7-9 to TRBJ2-1, with 9 bases fitting TRBD1. CDR3 sequence reads: CASSSGAGTGFLSTSYNEQFF. In nucleotides, the CDR3 is TGTGCCAGCAGCTCTGGGGCCGGGACAGGGTTTTTATCGACCTCCTACAATGAGCAGTTCTTC.